A selection of T cell receptor beta chains follows, all from one sample in a study of response to subunit inactivated influenza vaccine. Each CDR3 protein is one row after TCRdb ran MiXCR on the RT-PCR reads. Among a few hundred thousand distinct CDR3 sequences, 9.5% to 13% were seen once, and the ten largest hold 9.5% to 15%. Here the sequenced sample was PBMCs from blood, taken 40 to 50 days after vaccination. All receptors come from a man aged 45 to 65 who received an inactivated influenza vaccine. Each CDR3 is given with its conserved first and last residue. A D gene is named only where the DNA matches it firmly. Clone size is stated in some rows and not others, as once, few, many or a class when expanded.

d_call	cdr3_length	v_call	clone_size	j_call	cdr3_aa	cdr3_nt
NA	14	TRBV12-3/TRBV12-4	NA	TRBJ1-2	CASSGLTSDYGYTF	TGTGCCAGCAGTGGTTTGACGAGCGACTATGGCTACACCTTC
NA	13	TRBV29-1	many	TRBJ2-7	CSVGISASYEQYF	TGCAGCGTTGGAATAAGTGCCTCCTACGAGCAGTACTTC
NA	15	TRBV12-3/TRBV12-4	few	TRBJ2-3	CASSFGQYSTDTQYF	TGTGCCAGCAGTTTTGGTCAGTACAGCACAGATACGCAGTATTTT
NA	14	TRBV5-1	many	TRBJ2-3	CASSLGSRTDTQYF	TGCGCCAGCAGCTTGGGCAGCCGCACAGATACGCAGTATTTT
NA	14	TRBV18	NA	TRBJ2-3	CASSPPGRGDTQYF	TGTGCCAGCTCACCCCCCGGCAGGGGAGATACGCAGTATTTT
TRBD2	17	TRBV9	many	TRBJ2-1	CASSVESSGSSYNEQFF	TGTGCCAGCAGCGTAGAGTCTAGCGGGAGCTCCTACAATGAGCAGTTCTTC
TRBD1	13	TRBV7-6	NA	TRBJ2-7	CASSLGDSWEQYF	TGTGCCAGCAGCTTGGGGGACAGTTGGGAGCAGTACTTC
NA	15	TRBV5-1	many	TRBJ1-1	CASSPRDPMNTEAFF	TGCGCCAGCAGCCCCCGGGACCCTATGAACACTGAAGCTTTCTTT
NA	15	TRBV9	NA	TRBJ2-1	CASSVDLGGRKEQFF	TGTGCCAGCAGCGTAGATCTAGGGGGACGAAAAGAGCAGTTCTTC
NA	13	TRBV20-1	NA	TRBJ1-1	CSAFAPSATEAFF	TGCAGTGCTTTTGCACCCTCGGCCACTGAAGCTTTCTTT
TRBD1	15	TRBV20-1	many	TRBJ2-2	CSAPRTGGNTGELFF	TGCAGTGCTCCGCGGACAGGGGGAAACACCGGGGAGCTGTTTTTT
TRBD2	16	TRBV20-1	many	TRBJ2-3	CSARLSGTSGGGAQYF	TGCAGTGCTAGACTGTCCGGGACTAGCGGGGGGGGCGCGCAGTATTTT
NA	16	TRBV4-2	NA	TRBJ1-6	CASSQEDGSYNSPLHF	TGTGCCAGCAGCCAAGAGGACGGTTCTTATAATTCACCCCTCCACTTT